This T cell receptor (beta chain) was captured in a study of vaccination and CD4 T cells after COVID-19. Concerning this clonotype itself: Its antigen remains unknown.

The treatment was: approximately nine-day PBMC culture with coronavirus spike peptide pools or control peptides (ViraFEST assay). The V and J ends lost 5 bases and 3 bases respectively, with 9 bases between them. The CDR3 sequence is 12 residues long. From germline, CDR1 is DFQATT and CDR2 SNEGSKA (reference sequence). Sequencing of cultured CD4+ T cell DNA used the Oncomine TCR Beta short-read assay. A single record per CDR3 protein comes from TCRdb applying MiXCR to the PCR reads. This table holds 9,500 to 14,000 distinct CDR3 sequences, about 28% found once. Sequenced input: cultured CD4+ T cells from blood. This receptor was obtained from a human donor with COVID-19. This chain joins TRBV20-1 and TRBJ2-3, with a possible D match to TRBD2 (6 bases). CDR3 sequence (DNA): TGCAGTGCTCCTAGCGTGACAGATACGCAGTATTTT. Protein sequence: CSAPSVTDTQYF.